The 13 T cell receptor beta chains listed next were all sequenced from one sample in a study of blood T cells in healthy people across ages. A second PCR of roughly 7 to 11 cycles used a sample-barcoded 5' primer and a J-beta primer mix. TCRdb reprocessed the 5' RACE reads with MiXCR, giving one entry per CDR3 protein. Of roughly 900,000 distinct CDR3 sequences listed, 25% to 35% are singletons. Sequencing was done on a sample of blood. These TCRs come from a woman older than 75 in good health.

Only a few counts were recorded for this clonotype. The rearrangement joins TRBV2 to TRBJ1-4, with 7 bases fitting TRBD1. J lost 5 bases, V lost 2 bases, and 5 bases had no gene match. CDR1 and CDR2 from the germline V gene are SNHLY and FYNNEI. This CDR3 has 15 residues. The CDR3 sequence: CASSERGPSNEKLFF. CDR3 coding DNA: TGTGCCAGCAGTGAAAGGGGGCCGTCGAATGAAAAACTGTTTTTT.

This clonotype was picked up many times. The J gene is TRBJ2-3, the V gene TRBV6-1, with a tentative D call TRBD2 (6 bases). CDR1 MNHNS and CDR2 SASEGT come from the germline V gene. Deletions cut 7 bases from V and 0 bases from J, with 11 bases between. This CDR3 region has 14 residues. The CDR3 bases are TGTGCCAGCAAACCGGGACTTAGCACAGATACGCAGTATTTT. It is translated as CASKPGLSTDTQYF.

This clonotype was seen repeatedly, ten times or more. The CDR3: CASSEFYPSGGEQFF. The CDR3 DNA follows: TGTGCCAGCAGTGAATTTTATCCTAGCGGGGGTGAGCAGTTCTTC. The chain is built from TRBV2 and TRBJ2-1, with TRBD2 identical over 10 bases. Looked up from germline, CDR1 is SNHLY and CDR2 is FYNNEI. The J segment lost 9 bases and the V segment lost 2 bases, leaving 7 bases of the junction unmatched. The CDR3 is 15 amino acids.

V usage is TRBV5-1 and J usage is TRBJ2-2; no clear D. The CDR3 spans 16 residues. V was trimmed by 2 bases and J by 4 bases, leaving 15 bases between them. Germline CDR1 SGHRS, CDR2 YFSETQ. CDR3 sequence (DNA): TGCGCCAGCAGCTTCGTTGGGCAACCCGTCACCGGGGAGCTGTTTTTT. Protein: CASSFVGQPVTGELFF.

V and J are TRBV7-7 and TRBJ1-4, with 8 bases fitting TRBD1. CDR3 length: 15 amino acids. The germline gives CDR1 SSHAT, CDR2 FNYEAQ (reference sequence). This CDR3 is CANSSGTGANEKLFF. DNA for the CDR3: TGTGCTAACAGCTCAGGGACAGGTGCTAATGAAAAACTGTTTTTT.

Note on this clonotype: One end of the junction fails to match germline, which may point to a read error. The rearrangement joins TRBV6-6 to TRBJ2-1; 12 nucleotides agree with TRBD2. The CDR3 runs 14 residues. Germline V lookup: CDR1 MNHNY, CDR2 SVGAGI (reference sequence). CDR3 bases: TGTGCCACCGCCACTAGCGGGGGGAACAATGAGCGGTTCTTC. Residues: CATATSGGNNERFF.

This rearrangement joins TRBV20-1 to TRBJ1-5; no clear D. The V gene's germline CDR1 is DFQATT and CDR2 SNEGSKA (reference sequence). This CDR3 has 14 amino acids. Trimming left V 3 bases short and J 0 bases short, with 9 bases between. The CDR3 bases are TGCAGTGCTAGGGGCAGTAATAGCAATCAGCCCCAGCATTTT. It codes for CSARGSNSNQPQHF.

This clonotype has a count of ten or more. The rearrangement links TRBV20-1 to TRBJ2-7, with 8 bases identical to TRBD1. The CDR3 is 16 amino acids. V trimming: 0 bases; J trimming: 2 bases; junction bases outside the gene matches: 9. The germline V gene has CDR1 DFQATT and CDR2 SNEGSKA (reference sequence). As DNA, the CDR3 is TGCAGTGCTAGAGATCTTGCGGACAGGGTGGCCTACGAGCAGTACTTC. It encodes CSARDLADRVAYEQYF.

This clonotype was picked up a small number of times. The rearrangement joins TRBV6-2 or TRBV6-3 to TRBJ1-1, with D perhaps TRBD1 (6 bases). This CDR3 is 14 amino acids long. Germline V gene data show CDR1 as MNHEY and CDR2 as SVGEGT. Trimming pared 2 bases from V and 9 bases from J, leaving 16 bases between. Here the CDR3 reads CASSYDSTGLQAFF. The CDR3 nucleotides are TGTGCCAGCAGTTACGACTCGACAGGACTGCAAGCTTTCTTT.

This clonotype has ten or more counts. This chain links TRBV7-2 with TRBJ2-1; 9 nucleotides agree with TRBD2. Germline V gives CDR1 SGHTA, CDR2 FQGNSA. V shed 5 bases and J 0 bases; nucleotides not matched to a gene: 5. The CDR3 covers 16 residues. CDR3 DNA: TGTGCCAGCAGCCCGAGCGGGGGGACCTCCTACAATGAGCAGTTCTTC. Amino acid sequence: CASSPSGGTSYNEQFF.

The chain employs TRBV4-1 and TRBJ2-5; TRBD2 agrees at 8 bases. From germline, CDR1 is MGHRA and CDR2 YSYEKL. The CDR3 runs to 17 residues. The trim removed 0 bases at V and 3 bases at J, leaving 9 bases unmatched. The DNA of the CDR3 is TGCGCCAGCAGCCAAGATCGACGAGCGGGGGTAAAAGAGACCCAGTACTTC. Translation gives CASSQDRRAGVKETQYF.

The chain links TRBV5-4 to TRBJ2-1; D not certain. Germline CDR1 is SGHNT and CDR2 is YYREEE (reference sequence). Trimming removed 1 base at V and 8 bases at J, with 19 bases between. CDR3 length equals 16 residues. The chain's CDR3 is CASSLIGQGPWDEQFF. Written as DNA, the CDR3 is TGTGCCAGCAGCTTGATAGGCCAAGGGCCTTGGGATGAGCAGTTCTTC.

J is TRBJ2-7 and V is TRBV5-6; D is ambiguous. The J call may be incorrect, as the DNA end agrees better with TRBJ2-5. Germline values: CDR1 SGHDT, CDR2 YYEEEE. This CDR3 has 14 amino acids. In DNA form, the CDR3 reads TGTGCCAGCAGCTTGGCCAACAGTTATCGGACCCAGTACTTC. It yields the protein CASSLANSYRTQYF.